The source of this T cell receptor (beta chain) is a study of radiation and T cells in renal cell carcinoma. Study as a whole: Nephrectomy followed 15 Gy stereotactic body radiation by 4 weeks.

Noted time point: baseline pretreatment blood. Sample treatment: 15 Gy SBRT to primary tumor, nephrectomy 4 weeks later. Only one count was recorded for this clone. Its antigen is not known. Study conclusions and caveats: From baseline, blood top tumor clonotypes peaked at 2 weeks post-radiation. No pretreatment tumor biopsies were available for baseline clonotypes.

Profiled with immunoSEQ multiplex PCR; TCRdb holds only in-frame clones, not every one. In the table there are approximately 140,000 clones, around four fifths of which are singletons. With V trimmed by 5 bases and J by 5 bases, 6 bases remained unmatched. CDR1 and CDR2 from the germline V gene are SGHTA and FQGNSA. The CDR3 consists of 14 residues. The J gene is TRBJ1-1, the V gene TRBV7-2, with 9 positions matching TRBD1. This receptor was taken from a woman aged 50 to 60 with renal cell carcinoma. Sequencing was performed on blood, taken from a patient whose treatment included radiotherapy and nephrectomy. Here the CDR3 reads CASSRDRGMTEAFF. In DNA, the CDR3 is TGTGCCAGCAGCAGAGACAGGGGGATGACTGAAGCTTTCTTT.